This T cell receptor beta chain was identified in a study of T cells in Graves' hyperthyroidism and ophthalmopathy. Stable Graves' hyperthyroidism meant no ophthalmopathy progression within 18 months. This sample holds PBMCs from about 9.3 ml fresh peripheral blood. RNA transcripts served as the template for amplifying TCR beta CDR3 regions. First-round RT-PCR with HTBI primers amplified the TCR CDR3 region. TCRdb independently ran MiXCR on the multiplex PCR reads; one entry per CDR3 protein. The sample consists of about 350,000 distinct CDR3 sequences, approximately 15% of them appearing once. The sequencing sample was made of blood. The receptor's source is a woman in her twenties or thirties with Graves' hyperthyroidism.

The CDR3 reads CASSGGRYTDTQYF. The CDR3 DNA follows: TGCGCCAGCAGCGGCGGGAGATACACAGATACGCAGTATTTT. This rearrangement joins TRBV5-1 to TRBJ2-3, with 7 nucleotides matching TRBD2. The CDR3 loop spans 14 amino acids. The germline V gene encodes CDR1 SGHRS and CDR2 YFSETQ. Trimming removed 4 bases from V and 2 bases from J; junction bases left unmatched: 4.